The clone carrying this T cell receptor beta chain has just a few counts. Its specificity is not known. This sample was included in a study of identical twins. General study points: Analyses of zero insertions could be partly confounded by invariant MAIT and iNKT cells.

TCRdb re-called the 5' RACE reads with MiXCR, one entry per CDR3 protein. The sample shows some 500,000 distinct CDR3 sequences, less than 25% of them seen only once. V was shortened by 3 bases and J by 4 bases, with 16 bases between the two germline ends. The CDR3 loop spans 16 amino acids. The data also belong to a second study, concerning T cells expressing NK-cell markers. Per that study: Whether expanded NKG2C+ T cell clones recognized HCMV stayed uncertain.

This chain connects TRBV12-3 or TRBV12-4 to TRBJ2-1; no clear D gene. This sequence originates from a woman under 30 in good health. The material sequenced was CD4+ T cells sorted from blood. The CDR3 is CASSFNHLVDYNEQFF. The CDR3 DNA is TGTGCCAGCAGTTTTAATCACTTGGTTGATTACAATGAGCAGTTCTTC.